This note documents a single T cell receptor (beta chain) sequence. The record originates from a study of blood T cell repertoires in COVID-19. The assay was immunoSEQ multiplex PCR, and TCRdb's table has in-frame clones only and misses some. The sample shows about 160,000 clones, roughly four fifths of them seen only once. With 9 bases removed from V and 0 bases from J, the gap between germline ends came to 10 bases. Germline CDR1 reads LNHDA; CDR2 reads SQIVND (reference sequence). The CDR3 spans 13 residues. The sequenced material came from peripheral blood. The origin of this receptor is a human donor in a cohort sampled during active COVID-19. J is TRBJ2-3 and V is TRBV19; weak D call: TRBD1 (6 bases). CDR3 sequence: CASRGFSTDTQYF. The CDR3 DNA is TGTGCCAGCAGGGGTTTTAGCACAGATACGCAGTATTTT.